Sequencing of this T cell receptor (beta chain) was carried out in a study of T cell changes during pregnancy in multiple sclerosis. Trimming removed 2 bases at V and 5 bases at J, with 9 bases between. CDR3 length: 13 amino acids. The V gene's germline CDR1 is SEHNR and CDR2 FQNEAQ (reference sequence). Libraries were prepared by immunoSEQ multiplex PCR; TCRdb keeps only in-frame clonotypes and omits some of them. The sample has fewer than 55,000 clones, roughly 91% seen once. This receptor was taken from a female donor in good health, enrolled as a control in a pregnancy study. The sequences come from CD8+ T cells from peripheral blood mononuclear cells, collected after pregnancy. This chain links TRBV7-9 with TRBJ2-5; tentatively, D is TRBD1 (6 bases). The CDR3 is CASSLKGEETQYF. CDR3 sequence (DNA): TGTGCCAGCAGCTTAAAGGGGGAGGAGACCCAGTACTTC.